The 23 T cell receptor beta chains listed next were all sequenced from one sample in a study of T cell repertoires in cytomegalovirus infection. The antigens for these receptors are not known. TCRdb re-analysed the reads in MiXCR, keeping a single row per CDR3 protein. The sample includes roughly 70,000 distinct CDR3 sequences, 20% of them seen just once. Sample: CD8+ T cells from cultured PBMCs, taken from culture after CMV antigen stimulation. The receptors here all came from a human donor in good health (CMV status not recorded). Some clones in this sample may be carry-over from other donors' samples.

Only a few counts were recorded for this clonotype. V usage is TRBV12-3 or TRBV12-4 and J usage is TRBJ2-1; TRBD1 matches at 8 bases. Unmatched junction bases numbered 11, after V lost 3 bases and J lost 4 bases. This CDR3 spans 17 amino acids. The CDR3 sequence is CASSFRDRQRVYNEQFF. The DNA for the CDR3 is TGTGCCAGCAGTTTCCGGGACAGGCAAAGGGTATACAATGAGCAGTTCTTC.

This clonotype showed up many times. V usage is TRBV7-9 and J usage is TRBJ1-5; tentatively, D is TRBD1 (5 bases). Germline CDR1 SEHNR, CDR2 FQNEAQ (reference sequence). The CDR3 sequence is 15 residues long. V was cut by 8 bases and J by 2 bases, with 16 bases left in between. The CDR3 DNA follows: TGTGCCAGCGGCACCACGGACAACCGCAATCAGCCCCAGCATTTT. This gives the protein CASGTTDNRNQPQHF.

The CDR3 nucleotides read TGTGCCAGCAGCTTCGCGGCGGAATCTTACTACGAGCAGTACTTC. Translation gives CASSFAAESYYEQYF. V usage is TRBV7-2 and J usage is TRBJ2-7, with no clear D. Germline V gene data show CDR1 as SGHTA and CDR2 as FQGNSA. The CDR3 contains 15 residues. The V end lost 3 bases, the J end lost 3 bases, and 15 bases lay between the germline ends. Filled out from reference TRBV7-2 and TRBJ2-7, the complete variable domain reads GAGVSQSPSNKVTEKGKDVELRCDPISGHTALYWYRQSLGQGLEFLIYFQGNSAPDKSGLPSDRFSAERTGGSVSTLTIQRTQQEDSAVYLCASSFAAESYYEQYFGPGTRLTVT.

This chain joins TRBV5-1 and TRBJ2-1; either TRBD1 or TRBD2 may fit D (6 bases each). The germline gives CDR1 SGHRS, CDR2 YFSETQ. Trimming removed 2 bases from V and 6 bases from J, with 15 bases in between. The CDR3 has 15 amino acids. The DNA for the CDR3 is TGCGCCAGCAGCTTAAGGGGGGCGGTAGGCAATGAGCAGTTCTTC. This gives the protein CASSLRGAVGNEQFF.

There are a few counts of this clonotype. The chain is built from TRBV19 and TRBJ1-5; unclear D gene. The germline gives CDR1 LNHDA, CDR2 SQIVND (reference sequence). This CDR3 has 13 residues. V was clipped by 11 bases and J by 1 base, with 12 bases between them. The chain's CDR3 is CASGTGSNQPQHF. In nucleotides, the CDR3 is TGTGCCTCAGGAACGGGAAGCAATCAGCCCCAGCATTTT. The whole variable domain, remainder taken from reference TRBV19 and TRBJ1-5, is DGGITQSPKYLFRKEGQNVTLSCEQNLNHDAMYWYRQDPGQGLRLIYYSQIVNDFQKGDIAEGYSVSREKKESFPLTVTSAQKNPTAFYLCASGTGSNQPQHFGDGTRLSIL.

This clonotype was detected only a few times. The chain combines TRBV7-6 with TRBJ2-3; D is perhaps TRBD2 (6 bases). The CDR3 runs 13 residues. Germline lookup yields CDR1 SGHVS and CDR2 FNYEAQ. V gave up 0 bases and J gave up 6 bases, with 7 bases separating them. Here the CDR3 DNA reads TGTGCCAGCAGCTTAGCTGCGGGGGATACGCAGTATTTT. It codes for CASSLAAGDTQYF.

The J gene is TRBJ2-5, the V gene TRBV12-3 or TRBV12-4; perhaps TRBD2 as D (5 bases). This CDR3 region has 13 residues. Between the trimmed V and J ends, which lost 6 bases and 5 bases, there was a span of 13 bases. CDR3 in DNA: TGTGCCAGCAGCGGACGGGGAATGGAGACCCAGTACTTC. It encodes CASSGRGMETQYF.

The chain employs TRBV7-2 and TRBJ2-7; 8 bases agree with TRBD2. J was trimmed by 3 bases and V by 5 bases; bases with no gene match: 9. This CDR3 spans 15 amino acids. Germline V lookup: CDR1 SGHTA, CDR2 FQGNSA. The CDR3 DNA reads TGTGCCAGCAGCCAGAGCGCGGGGGGAGACTACGAGCAGTACTTC. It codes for CASSQSAGGDYEQYF.

DNA of the CDR3: TGCGCCAGCAGCTCTCCAAAAGGTGGCTACACCTTC. Protein product: CASSSPKGGYTF. V gene TRBV4-1 combines with J gene TRBJ1-2; D unclear. Germline CDR1 and CDR2: MGHRA and YSYEKL. Trimming shortened V by 5 bases and J by 7 bases, and 11 bases separated the two germline ends. The CDR3 has 12 amino acids.

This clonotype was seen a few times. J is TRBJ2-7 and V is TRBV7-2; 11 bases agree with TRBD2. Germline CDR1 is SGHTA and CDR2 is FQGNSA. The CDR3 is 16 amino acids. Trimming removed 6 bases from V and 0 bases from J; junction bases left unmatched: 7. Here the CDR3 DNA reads TGTGCCAGCAGATTTGGGACTAGCGGCCTCTCCTACGAGCAGTACTTC. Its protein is CASRFGTSGLSYEQYF.

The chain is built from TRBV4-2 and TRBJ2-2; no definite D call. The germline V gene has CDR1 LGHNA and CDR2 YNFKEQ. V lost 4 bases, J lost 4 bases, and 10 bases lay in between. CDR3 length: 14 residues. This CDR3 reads CASSPRTLTGELFF. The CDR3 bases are TGTGCCAGCAGCCCCAGGACCCTCACCGGGGAGCTGTTTTTT.

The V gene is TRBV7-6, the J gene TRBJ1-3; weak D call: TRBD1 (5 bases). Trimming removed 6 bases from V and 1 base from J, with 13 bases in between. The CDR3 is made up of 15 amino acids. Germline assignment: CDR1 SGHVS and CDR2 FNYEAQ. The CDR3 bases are TGTGCCAGCAGTCCGCATGGGGGATCTGGAAACACCATATATTTT. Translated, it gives CASSPHGGSGNTIYF. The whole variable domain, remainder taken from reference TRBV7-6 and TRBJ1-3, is GAGVSQSPRYKVTKRGQDVALRCDPISGHVSLYWYRQALGQGPEFLTYFNYEAQQDKSGLPNDRFSAERPEGSISTLTIQRTEQRDSAMYRCASSPHGGSGNTIYFGEGSWLTVV.

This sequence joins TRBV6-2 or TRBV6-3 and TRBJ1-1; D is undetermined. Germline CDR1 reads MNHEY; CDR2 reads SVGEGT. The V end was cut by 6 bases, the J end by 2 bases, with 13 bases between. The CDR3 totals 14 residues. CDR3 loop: CASSPPTHNTEAFF. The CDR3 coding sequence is TGTGCCAGCAGCCCCCCGACACATAACACTGAAGCTTTCTTT.

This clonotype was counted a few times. The CDR3 nucleotides are TGTGCCAGCAGAAAGGGGGCTAGAGAGCAGTACTTC. Amino acids: CASRKGAREQYF. The V and J genes are TRBV27 and TRBJ2-7, with TRBD1 identical over 7 bases. This CDR3 is built from 12 residues. Trimming cost V 6 bases and J 7 bases; bases outside gene matches: 6. The germline CDR1 and CDR2 sequences are MNHEY and SMNVEV (reference sequence).

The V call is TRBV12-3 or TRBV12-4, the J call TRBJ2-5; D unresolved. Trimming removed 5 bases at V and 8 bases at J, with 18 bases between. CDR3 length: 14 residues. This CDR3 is CASSTGPVPSTQYF. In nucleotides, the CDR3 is TGTGCCAGCAGTACTGGACCTGTCCCGAGTACCCAGTACTTC.

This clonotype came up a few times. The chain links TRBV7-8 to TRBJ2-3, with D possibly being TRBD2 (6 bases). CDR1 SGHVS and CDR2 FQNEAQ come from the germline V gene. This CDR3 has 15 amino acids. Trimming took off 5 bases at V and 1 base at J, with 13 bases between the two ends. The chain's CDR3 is CASSQTSSRTDTQYF. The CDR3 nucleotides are TGTGCCAGCAGCCAAACTAGCAGTCGCACAGATACGCAGTATTTT. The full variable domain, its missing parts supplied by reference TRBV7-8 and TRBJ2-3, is GAGVSQSPRYKVAKRGQDVALRCDPISGHVSLFWYQQALGQGPEFLTYFQNEAQLDKSGLPSDRFFAERPEGSVSTLKIQRTQQEDSAVYLCASSQTSSRTDTQYFGPGTRLTVL.

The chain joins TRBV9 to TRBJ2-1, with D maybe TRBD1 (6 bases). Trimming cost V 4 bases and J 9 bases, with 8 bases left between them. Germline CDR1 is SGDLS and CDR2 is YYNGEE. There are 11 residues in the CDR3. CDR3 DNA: TGTGCCAGCAGCCTGGGGGCTGAGCAGTTCTTC. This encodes CASSLGAEQFF.

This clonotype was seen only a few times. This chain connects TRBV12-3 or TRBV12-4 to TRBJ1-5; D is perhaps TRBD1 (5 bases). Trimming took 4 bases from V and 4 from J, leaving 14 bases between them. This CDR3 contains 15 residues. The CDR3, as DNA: TGTGCCAGCAGTTCCCAGGGCTTAAGTAATCAGCCCCAGCATTTT. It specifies CASSSQGLSNQPQHF.

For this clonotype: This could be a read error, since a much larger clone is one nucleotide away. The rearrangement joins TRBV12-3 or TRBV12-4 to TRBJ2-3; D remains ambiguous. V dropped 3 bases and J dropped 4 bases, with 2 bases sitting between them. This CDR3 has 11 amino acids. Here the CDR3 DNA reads TGTGCCAGCAGTTTCGCAGATACGCAGTATTTT. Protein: CASSFADTQYF.

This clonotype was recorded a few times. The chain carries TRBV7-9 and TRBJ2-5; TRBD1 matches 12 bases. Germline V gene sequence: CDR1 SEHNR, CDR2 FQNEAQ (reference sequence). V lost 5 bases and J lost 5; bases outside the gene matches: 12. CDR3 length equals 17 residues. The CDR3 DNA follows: TGTGCCAGCAGCCCCCCTATTGGGACAGGGGGCTTGGAGACCCAGTACTTC. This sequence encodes CASSPPIGTGGLETQYF. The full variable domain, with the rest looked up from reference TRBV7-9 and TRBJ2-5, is DTGVSQNPRHKITKRGQNVTFRCDPISEHNRLYWYRQTLGQGPEFLTYFQNEAQLEKSRLLSDRFSAERPKGSFSTLEIQRTEQGDSAMYLCASSPPIGTGGLETQYFGPGTRLLVL.

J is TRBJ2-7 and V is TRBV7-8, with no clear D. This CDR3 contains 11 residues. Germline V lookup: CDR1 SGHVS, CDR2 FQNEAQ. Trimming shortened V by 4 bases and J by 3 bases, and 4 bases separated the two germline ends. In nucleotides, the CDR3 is TGTGCCAGCAGCTCGATCTACGAGCAGTACTTC. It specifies CASSSIYEQYF.

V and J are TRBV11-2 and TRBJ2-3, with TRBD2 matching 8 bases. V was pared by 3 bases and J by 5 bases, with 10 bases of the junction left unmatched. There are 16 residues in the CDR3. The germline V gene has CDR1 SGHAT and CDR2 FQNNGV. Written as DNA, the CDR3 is TGTGCCAGCAGCTTCTTTGCGGGGGGACCCCAAGATACGCAGTATTTT. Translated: CASSFFAGGPQDTQYF.

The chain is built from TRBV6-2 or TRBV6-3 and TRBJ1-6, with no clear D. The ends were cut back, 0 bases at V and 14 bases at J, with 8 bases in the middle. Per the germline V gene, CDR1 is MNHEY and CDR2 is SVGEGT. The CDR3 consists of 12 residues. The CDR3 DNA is TGTGCCAGCAGTTACTCGGGTACGTCCCTCCACTTT. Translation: CASSYSGTSLHF.